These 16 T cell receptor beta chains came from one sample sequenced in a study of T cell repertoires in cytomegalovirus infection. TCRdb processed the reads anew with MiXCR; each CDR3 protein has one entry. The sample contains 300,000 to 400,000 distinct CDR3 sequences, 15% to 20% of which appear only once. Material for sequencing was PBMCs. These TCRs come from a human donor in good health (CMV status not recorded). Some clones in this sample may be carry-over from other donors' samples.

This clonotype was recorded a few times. The CDR3 reads CASSRTSGGANTGELFF. DNA of the CDR3: TGTGCCAGCAGCCGGACTAGCGGAGGGGCTAACACCGGGGAGCTGTTTTTT. The rearrangement links TRBV5-4 to TRBJ2-2; 10 bases agree with TRBD2. The germline V gene encodes CDR1 SGHNT and CDR2 YYREEE (reference sequence). CDR3 size: 17 residues. The V and J ends lost 4 bases and 2 bases, in that order; junction bases with no gene match: 8.

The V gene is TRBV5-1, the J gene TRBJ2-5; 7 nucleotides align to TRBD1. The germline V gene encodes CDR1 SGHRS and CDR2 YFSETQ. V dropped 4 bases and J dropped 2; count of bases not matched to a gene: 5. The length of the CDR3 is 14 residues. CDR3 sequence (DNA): TGCGCCAGCAGCCGGACAGGCGCTCAAGAGACCCAGTACTTC. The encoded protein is CASSRTGAQETQYF.

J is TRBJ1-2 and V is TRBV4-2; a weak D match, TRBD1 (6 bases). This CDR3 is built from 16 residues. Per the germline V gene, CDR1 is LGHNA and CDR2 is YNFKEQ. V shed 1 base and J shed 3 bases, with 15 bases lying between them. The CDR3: CASSQGPLTGDYGYTF. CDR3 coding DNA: TGTGCCAGCAGCCAAGGCCCCCTGACAGGTGACTATGGCTACACCTTC.

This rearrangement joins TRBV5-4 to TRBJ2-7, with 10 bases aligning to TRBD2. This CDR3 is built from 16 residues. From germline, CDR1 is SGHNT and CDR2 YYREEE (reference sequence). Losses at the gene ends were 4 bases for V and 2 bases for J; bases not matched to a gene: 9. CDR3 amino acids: CASSPSPGTSAYEQYF. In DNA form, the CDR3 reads TGTGCCAGCAGCCCTTCTCCCGGGACTAGCGCCTACGAGCAGTACTTC.

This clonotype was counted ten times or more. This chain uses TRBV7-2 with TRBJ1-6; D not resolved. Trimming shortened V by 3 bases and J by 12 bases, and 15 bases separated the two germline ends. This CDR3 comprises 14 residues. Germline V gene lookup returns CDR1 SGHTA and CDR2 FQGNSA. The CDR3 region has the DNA TGTGCCAGCAGCTTGGGCCTAAAAATGGGACCCCTCCACTTT. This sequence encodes CASSLGLKMGPLHF.

CDR3 sequence (DNA): TGTGCCAGCTCACCAACCGGGACAGGGGCCTCCTACGAGCAGTACTTC. It yields the protein CASSPTGTGASYEQYF. The chain combines TRBV18 with TRBJ2-7; 10 bases line up with TRBD1. From germline, CDR1 is KGHSH and CDR2 LQKENI. The ends lost 2 bases at V and 0 bases at J; junction bases unmatched: 4. This CDR3 contains 16 residues.

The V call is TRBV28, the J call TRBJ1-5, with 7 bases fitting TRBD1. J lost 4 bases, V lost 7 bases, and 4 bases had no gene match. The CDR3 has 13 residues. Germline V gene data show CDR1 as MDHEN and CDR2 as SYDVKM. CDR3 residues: CASKDRYNQPQHF. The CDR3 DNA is TGTGCCAGCAAGGACAGGTATAATCAGCCCCAGCATTTT. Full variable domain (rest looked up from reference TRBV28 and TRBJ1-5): DVKVTQSSRYLVKRTGEKVFLECVQDMDHENMFWYRQDPGLGLRLIYFSYDVKMKEKGDIPEGYSVSREKKERFSLILESASTNQTSMYLCASKDRYNQPQHFGDGTRLSIL.

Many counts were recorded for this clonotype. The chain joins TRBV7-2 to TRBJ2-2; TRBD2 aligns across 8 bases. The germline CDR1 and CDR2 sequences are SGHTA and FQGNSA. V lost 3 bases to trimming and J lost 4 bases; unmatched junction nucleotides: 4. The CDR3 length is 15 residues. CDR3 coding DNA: TGTGCCAGCAGCTTCAGCGGGAGCGGCACCGGGGAGCTGTTTTTT. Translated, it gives CASSFSGSGTGELFF.

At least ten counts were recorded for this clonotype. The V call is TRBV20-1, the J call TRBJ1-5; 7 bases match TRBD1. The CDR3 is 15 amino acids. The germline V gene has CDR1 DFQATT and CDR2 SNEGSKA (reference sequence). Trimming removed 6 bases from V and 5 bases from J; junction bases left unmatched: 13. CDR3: CSAQQGTAIDQPQHF. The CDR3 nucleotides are TGCAGTGCACAACAGGGGACCGCAATCGATCAGCCCCAGCATTTT.

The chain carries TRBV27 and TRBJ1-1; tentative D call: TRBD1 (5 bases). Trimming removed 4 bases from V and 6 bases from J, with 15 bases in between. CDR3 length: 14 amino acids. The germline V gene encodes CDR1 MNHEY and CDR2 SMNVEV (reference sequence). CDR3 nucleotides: TGTGCCAGCAGTTCTAATACGCGGGGGTCTGAAGCTTTCTTT. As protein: CASSSNTRGSEAFF.

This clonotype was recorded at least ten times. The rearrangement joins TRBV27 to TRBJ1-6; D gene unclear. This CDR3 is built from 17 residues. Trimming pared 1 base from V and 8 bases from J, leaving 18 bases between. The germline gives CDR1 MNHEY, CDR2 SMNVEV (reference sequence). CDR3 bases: TGTGCCAGCAGTTTATTTGGGGTATCGCAGACTGATTCACCCCTCCACTTT. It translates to CASSLFGVSQTDSPLHF.

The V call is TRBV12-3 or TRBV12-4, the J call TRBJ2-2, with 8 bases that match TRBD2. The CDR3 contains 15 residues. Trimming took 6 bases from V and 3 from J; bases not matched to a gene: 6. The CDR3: CASSIAGQYTGELFF. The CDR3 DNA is TGTGCCAGCAGCATAGCGGGACAATACACCGGGGAGCTGTTTTTT.

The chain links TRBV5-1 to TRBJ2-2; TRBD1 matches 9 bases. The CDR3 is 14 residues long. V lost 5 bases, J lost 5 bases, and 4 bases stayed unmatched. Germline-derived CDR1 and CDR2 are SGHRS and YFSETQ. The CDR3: CASSPGTGTGELFF. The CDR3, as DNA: TGCGCCAGCAGTCCCGGGACAGGGACCGGGGAGCTGTTTTTT.

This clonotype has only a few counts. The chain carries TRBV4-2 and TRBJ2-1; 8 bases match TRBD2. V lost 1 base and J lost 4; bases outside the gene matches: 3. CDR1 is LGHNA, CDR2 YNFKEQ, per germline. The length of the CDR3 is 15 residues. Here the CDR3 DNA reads TGTGCCAGCAGCCAAGCGGGGGGGAGATACAATGAGCAGTTCTTC. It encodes CASSQAGGRYNEQFF.

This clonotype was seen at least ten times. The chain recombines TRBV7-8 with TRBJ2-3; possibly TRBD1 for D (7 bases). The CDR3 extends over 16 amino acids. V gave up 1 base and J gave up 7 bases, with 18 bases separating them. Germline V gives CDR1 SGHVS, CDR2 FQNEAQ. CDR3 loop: CASSLVPRDRYYTQYF. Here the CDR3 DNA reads TGTGCCAGCAGCTTAGTCCCGCGGGACAGATATTATACGCAGTATTTT.

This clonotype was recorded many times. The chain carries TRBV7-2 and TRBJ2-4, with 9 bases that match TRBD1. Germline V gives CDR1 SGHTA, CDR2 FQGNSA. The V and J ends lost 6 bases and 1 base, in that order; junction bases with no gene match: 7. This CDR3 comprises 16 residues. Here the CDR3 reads CASREQGARAKNIQYF. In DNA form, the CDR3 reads TGTGCCAGCAGAGAACAGGGGGCGCGGGCCAAAAACATTCAGTACTTC.